This T cell receptor beta chain was profiled in a study of T-cell reconstitution after alpha-beta-depleted transplantation in children. Notes on the study in general: Expanded graft clones, several hundred of them, were reportedly the source of alpha-beta T cells about two months after transplant. TCRbeta diversity was high at day 60 in some patients (a result of surviving recipient T cells and thymic progenitors). T cells produced anew were the main source of T-cell counts and diversity one year after transplant.

For TCRbeta, the library was prepared with unique molecular identifiers. MiXCR was run by TCRdb on the PCR reads, yielding one entry per CDR3 protein. The table records some 80,000 distinct CDR3 sequences, less than 20% of them present only once. Details on this clonotype: Antigen: not known. A single base separates this from a much larger clone, so it may be a read error.

The source material was PBMCs, mostly from graft donor cells, sampled 360 days after TCRalphabeta/CD19-depleted stem cell transplant. The clonotype comes from a male patient aged 2-15 years who had a stem cell transplant for acute lymphoblastic leukemia, so the T cells may come from the graft donor.

The CDR3 DNA follows: TGTGCCACCAGTGATGCAAAACAGGTGGCCCATGAGCAGTCCTTC. The encoded protein is CATSDAKQVAHEQSF. The chain links TRBV24-1 to TRBJ2-1, with D tentatively TRBD1 (5 bases). The CDR3 runs 15 residues. The germline V gene encodes CDR1 KGHDR and CDR2 SFDVKD.